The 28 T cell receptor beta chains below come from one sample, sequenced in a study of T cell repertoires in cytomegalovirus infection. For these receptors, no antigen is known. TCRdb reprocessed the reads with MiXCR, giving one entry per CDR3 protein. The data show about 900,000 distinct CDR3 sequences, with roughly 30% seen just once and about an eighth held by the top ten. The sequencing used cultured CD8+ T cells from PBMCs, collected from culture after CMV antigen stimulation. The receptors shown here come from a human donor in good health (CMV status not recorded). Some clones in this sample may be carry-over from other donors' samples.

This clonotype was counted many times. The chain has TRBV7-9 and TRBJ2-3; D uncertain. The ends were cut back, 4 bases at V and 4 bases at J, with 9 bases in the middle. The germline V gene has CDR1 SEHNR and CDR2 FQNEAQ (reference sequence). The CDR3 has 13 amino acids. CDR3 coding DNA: TGTGCCAGCAGCTCCCTCCGCTCAGATACGCAGTATTTT. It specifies CASSSLRSDTQYF.

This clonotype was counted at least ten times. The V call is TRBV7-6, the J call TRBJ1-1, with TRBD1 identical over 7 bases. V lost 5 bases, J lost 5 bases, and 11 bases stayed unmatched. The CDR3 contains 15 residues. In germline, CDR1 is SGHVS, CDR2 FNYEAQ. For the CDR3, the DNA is TGTGCCAGCAGCCCAGGACAGGTCCTAGGGACTGAAGCTTTCTTT. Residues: CASSPGQVLGTEAFF.

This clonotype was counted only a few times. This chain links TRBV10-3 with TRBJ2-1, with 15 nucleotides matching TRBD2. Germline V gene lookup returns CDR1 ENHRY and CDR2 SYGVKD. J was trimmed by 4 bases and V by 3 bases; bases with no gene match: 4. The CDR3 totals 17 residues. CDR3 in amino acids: CAISDQGLAGGYNEQFF. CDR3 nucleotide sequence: TGTGCCATCAGTGACCAAGGACTAGCGGGGGGGTACAATGAGCAGTTCTTC.

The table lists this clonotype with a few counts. The CDR3, as DNA: TGTGCCAGCAGCCAAGAGGACCTCCTTCAGGAGACCCAGTACTTC. Amino acid sequence: CASSQEDLLQETQYF. This sequence joins TRBV4-2 and TRBJ2-5; D not resolved. The CDR3 covers 15 residues. CDR1 and CDR2 (germline): LGHNA, YNFKEQ. V shed 0 bases and J shed 5 bases, with 13 bases lying between them.

This chain's CDR3 is CATIGSSLNTEAFF. Written as DNA, the CDR3 is TGTGCCACCATCGGGAGTTCCCTGAACACTGAAGCTTTCTTT. The V and J genes are TRBV24-1 and TRBJ1-1, with D unresolved. The length of the CDR3 is 14 residues. The V end was cut by 8 bases, the J end by 0 bases, with 12 bases between. CDR1 and CDR2 from the germline V gene are KGHDR and SFDVKD.

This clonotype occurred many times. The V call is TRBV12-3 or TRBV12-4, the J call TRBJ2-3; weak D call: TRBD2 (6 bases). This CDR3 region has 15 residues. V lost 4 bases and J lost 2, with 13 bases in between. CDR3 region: CASSYLGGATDTQYF. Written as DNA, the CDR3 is TGTGCCAGCAGTTACCTCGGCGGGGCCACAGATACGCAGTATTTT.

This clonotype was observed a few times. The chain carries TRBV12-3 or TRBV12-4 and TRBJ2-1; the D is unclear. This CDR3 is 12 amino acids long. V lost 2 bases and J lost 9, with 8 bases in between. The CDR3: CASSLRALEQFF. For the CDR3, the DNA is TGTGCCAGCAGTTTAAGGGCTCTTGAGCAGTTCTTC.

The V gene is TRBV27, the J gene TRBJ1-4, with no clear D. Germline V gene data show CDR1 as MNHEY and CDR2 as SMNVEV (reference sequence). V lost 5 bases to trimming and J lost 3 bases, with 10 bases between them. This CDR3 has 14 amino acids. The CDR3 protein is CASSPGLPNEKLFF. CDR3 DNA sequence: TGTGCCAGCAGTCCCGGACTTCCTAATGAAAAACTGTTTTTT.

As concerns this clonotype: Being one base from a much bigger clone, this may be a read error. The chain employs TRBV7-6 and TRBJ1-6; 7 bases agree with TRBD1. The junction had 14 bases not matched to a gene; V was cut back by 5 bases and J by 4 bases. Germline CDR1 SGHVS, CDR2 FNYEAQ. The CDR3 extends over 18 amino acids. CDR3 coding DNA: TGTGCCAGCAGCCCGCGAGGAGATTCGGGACAGTATAATTCACCCCTCCACTTT. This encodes CASSPRGDSGQYNSPLHF. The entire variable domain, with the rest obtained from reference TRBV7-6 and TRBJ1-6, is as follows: GAGVSQSPRYKVTKRGQDVALRCDPISGHVSLYWYRQALGQGPEFLTYFNYEAQQDKSGLPNDRFSAERPEGSISTLTIQRTEQRDSAMYRCASSPRGDSGQYNSPLHFGNGTRLTVT.

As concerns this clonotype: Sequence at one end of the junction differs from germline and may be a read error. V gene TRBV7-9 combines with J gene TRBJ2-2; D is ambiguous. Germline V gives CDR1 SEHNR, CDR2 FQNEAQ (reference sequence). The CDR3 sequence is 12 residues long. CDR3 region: CVSTPNTGELFF. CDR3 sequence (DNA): TGTGTCAGCACCCCAAACACCGGGGAGCTGTTTTTT. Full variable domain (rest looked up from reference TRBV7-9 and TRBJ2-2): DTGVSQNPRHKITKRGQNVTFRCDPISEHNRLYWYRQTLGQGPEFLTYFQNEAQLEKSRLLSDRFSAERPKGSFSTLEIQRTEQGDSAMYLCVSTPNTGELFFGEGSRLTVL.

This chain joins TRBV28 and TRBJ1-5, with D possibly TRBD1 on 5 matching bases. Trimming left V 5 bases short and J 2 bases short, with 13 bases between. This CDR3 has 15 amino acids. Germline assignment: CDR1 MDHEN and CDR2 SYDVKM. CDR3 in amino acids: CASSIGTWGNQPQHF. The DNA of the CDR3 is TGTGCCAGCAGTATCGGGACCTGGGGCAATCAGCCCCAGCATTTT.

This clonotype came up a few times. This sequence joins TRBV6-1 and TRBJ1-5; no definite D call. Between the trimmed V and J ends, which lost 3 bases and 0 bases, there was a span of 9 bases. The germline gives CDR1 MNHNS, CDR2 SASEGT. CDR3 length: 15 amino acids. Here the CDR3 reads CASSEWINSNQPQHF. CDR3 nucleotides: TGTGCCAGCAGTGAGTGGATTAATAGCAATCAGCCCCAGCATTTT.

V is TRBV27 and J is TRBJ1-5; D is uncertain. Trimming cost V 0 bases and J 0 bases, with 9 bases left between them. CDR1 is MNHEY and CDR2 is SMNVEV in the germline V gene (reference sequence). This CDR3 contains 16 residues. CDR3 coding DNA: TGTGCCAGCAGTTTATCGAGGGCGGTTAGCAATCAGCCCCAGCATTTT. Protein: CASSLSRAVSNQPQHF.

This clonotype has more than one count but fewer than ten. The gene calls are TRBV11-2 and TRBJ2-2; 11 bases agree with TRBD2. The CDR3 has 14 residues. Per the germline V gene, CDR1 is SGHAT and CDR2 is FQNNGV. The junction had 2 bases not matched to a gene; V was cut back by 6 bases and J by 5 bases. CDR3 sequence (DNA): TGTGCCAGCAGTTCTAGCGGGGGGACCGGGGAGCTGTTTTTT. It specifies CASSSSGGTGELFF.

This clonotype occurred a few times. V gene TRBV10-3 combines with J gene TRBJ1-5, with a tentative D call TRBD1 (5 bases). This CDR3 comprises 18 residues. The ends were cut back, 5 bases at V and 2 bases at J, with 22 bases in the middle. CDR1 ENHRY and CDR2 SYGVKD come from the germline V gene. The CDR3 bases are TGTGCCATCAGTACCATTGGGGGGAAAGGGGATGGCAATCAGCCCCAGCATTTT. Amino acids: CAISTIGGKGDGNQPQHF.

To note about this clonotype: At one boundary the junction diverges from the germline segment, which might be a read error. CDR3 region: CATSDLGQGNTDTQYF. CDR3 nucleotides: TGTGCCACCAGTGACTTGGGACAGGGTAACACAGATACGCAGTATTTC. The chain carries TRBV24-1 and TRBJ2-3; 9 positions agree with TRBD1. This CDR3 has 16 residues. CDR1 KGHDR and CDR2 SFDVKD come from the germline V gene.

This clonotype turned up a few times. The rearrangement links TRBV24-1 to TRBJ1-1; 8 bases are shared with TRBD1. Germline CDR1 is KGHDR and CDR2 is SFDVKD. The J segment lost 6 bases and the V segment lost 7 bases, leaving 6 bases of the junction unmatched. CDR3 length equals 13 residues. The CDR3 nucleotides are TGTGCCACCAGGGACAGGGTTTATTCTGAAGCTTTCTTT. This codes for CATRDRVYSEAFF.

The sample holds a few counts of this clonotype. This CDR3 is CASSYGGQGYGYTF. CDR3 nucleotides: TGTGCCAGCAGTTACGGGGGACAGGGCTATGGCTACACCTTC. The chain carries TRBV6-6 and TRBJ1-2; 9 bases align to TRBD1. The germline CDR1 and CDR2 sequences are MNHNY and SVGAGI (reference sequence). This CDR3 region has 14 residues. J was trimmed by 4 bases and V by 2 bases; bases with no gene match: 2.

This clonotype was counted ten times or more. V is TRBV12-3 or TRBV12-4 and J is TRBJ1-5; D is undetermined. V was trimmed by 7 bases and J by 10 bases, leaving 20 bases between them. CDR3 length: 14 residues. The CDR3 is CASTEADRVRPQHF. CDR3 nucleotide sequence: TGTGCCAGCACCGAGGCCGACCGGGTGAGACCCCAGCATTTT.

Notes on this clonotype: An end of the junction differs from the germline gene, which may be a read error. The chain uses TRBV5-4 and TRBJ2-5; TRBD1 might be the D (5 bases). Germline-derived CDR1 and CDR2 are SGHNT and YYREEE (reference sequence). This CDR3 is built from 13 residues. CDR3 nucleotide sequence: TGTGCCAACAGCTTGAACAGGAAAGAGACCCAGTACTTC. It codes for CANSLNRKETQYF.

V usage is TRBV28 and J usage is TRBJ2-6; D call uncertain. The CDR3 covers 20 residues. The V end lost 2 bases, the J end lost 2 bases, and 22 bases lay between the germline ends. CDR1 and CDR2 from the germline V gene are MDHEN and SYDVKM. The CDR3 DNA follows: TGTGCCAGCAGTTTAATCTTGGGAATCGGTCCCCTCACTGGGGCCAACGTCCTGACTTTC. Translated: CASSLILGIGPLTGANVLTF.

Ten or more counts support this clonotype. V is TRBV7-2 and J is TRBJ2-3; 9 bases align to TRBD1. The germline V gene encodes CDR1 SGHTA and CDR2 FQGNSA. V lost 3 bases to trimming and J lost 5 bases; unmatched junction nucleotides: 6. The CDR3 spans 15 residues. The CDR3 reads CASSFRDRDIDTQYF. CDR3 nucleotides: TGTGCCAGCAGCTTCCGGGACAGGGATATAGATACGCAGTATTTT. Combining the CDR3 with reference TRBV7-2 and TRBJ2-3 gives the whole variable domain GAGVSQSPSNKVTEKGKDVELRCDPISGHTALYWYRQSLGQGLEFLIYFQGNSAPDKSGLPSDRFSAERTGGSVSTLTIQRTQQEDSAVYLCASSFRDRDIDTQYFGPGTRLTVL.

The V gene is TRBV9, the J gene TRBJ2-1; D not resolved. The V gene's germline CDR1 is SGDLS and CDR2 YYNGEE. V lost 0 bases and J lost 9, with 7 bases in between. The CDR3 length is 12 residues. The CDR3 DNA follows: TGTGCCAGCAGCGTAGGGGTGTCTGAGCAGTTCTTC. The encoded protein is CASSVGVSEQFF. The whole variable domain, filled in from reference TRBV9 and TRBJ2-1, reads DSGVTQTPKHLITATGQRVTLRCSPRSGDLSVYWYQQSLDQGLQFLIQYYNGEERAKGNILERFSAQQFPDLHSELNLSSLELGDSALYFCASSVGVSEQFFGPGTRLTVL.

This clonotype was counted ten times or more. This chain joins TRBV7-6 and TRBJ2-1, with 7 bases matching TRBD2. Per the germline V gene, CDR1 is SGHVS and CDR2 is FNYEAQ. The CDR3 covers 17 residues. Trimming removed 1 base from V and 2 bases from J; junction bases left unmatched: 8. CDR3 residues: CASSLDGGLVAYNEQFF. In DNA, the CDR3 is TGTGCCAGCAGCTTAGACGGGGGGTTGGTGGCCTACAATGAGCAGTTCTTC.

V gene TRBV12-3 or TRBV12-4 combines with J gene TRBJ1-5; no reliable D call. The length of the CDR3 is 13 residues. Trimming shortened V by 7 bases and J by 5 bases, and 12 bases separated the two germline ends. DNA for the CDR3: TGTGCCAGCACCGAGTTAACTGATCAGCCCCAGCATTTT. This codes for CASTELTDQPQHF.

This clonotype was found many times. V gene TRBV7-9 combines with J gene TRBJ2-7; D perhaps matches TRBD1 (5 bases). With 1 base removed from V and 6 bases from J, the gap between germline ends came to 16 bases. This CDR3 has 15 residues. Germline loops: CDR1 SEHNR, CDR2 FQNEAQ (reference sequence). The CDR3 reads CASSLVSGHSGEQYF. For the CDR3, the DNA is TGTGCCAGCAGCTTAGTTTCCGGACATTCGGGCGAGCAGTACTTC.

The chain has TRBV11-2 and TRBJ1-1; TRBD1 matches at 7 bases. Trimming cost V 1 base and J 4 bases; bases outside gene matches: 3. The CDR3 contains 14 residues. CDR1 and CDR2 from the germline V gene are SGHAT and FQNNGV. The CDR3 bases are TGTGCCAGCAGCTTAGCTAGACAGGGCACTGAAGCTTTCTTT. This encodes CASSLARQGTEAFF.

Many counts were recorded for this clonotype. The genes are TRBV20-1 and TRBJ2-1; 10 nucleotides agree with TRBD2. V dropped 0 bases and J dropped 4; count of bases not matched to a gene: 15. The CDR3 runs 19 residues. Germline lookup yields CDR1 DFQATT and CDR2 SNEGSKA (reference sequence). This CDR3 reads CSARDQRLIAGGRYNEQFF. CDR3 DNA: TGCAGTGCTAGAGACCAGAGACTCATAGCGGGGGGAAGGTACAATGAGCAGTTCTTC.